A single sample gave rise to the 26 T cell receptor beta chains below, sequenced in a study of T cell responses to AZD1222 COVID-19 vaccine. Method: immunoSEQ multiplex PCR; TCRdb's copy keeps in-frame clones and lacks some. Counted here are approximately 130,000 clones, about nine tenths occurring once; the ten biggest clones make up approximately 9.4%. The input for sequencing was peripheral blood, taken 28 days after the second AZD1222 dose. The receptors come from an adult who received the AZD1222 COVID-19 vaccine.

The chain joins TRBV7-2 to TRBJ1-2; 10 bases are shared with TRBD1. The CDR3 length is 14 residues. With 5 bases clipped from V and 8 bases from J, the junction kept 8 bases outside the gene matches. In germline, CDR1 is SGHTA, CDR2 FQGNSA. DNA for the CDR3: TGTGCCAGCAGCATCTCTGGGACAGGGGCCGGCTACACCTTC. Residues: CASSISGTGAGYTF.

In this sample, this clone turned up once. The chain combines TRBV11-2 with TRBJ1-1, with D perhaps matching TRBD1 (5 bases). V dropped 1 base and J dropped 7 bases, with 16 bases sitting between them. CDR1 and CDR2 (germline): SGHAT, FQNNGV. The CDR3 runs to 15 residues. CDR3 protein: CASSLVAGIYGEAFF. Written as DNA, the CDR3 is TGTGCCAGCAGCTTAGTGGCAGGGATCTACGGTGAAGCTTTCTTT. Full variable domain (outside the CDR3, taken from reference TRBV11-2 and TRBJ1-1): EAGVAQSPRYKIIEKRQSVAFWCNPISGHATLYWYQQILGQGPKLLIQFQNNGVVDDSQLPKDRFSAERLKGVDSTLKIQPAKLEDSAVYLCASSLVAGIYGEAFFGQGTRLTVV.

The chain carries TRBV30 and TRBJ2-7; 15 bases align to TRBD2. The CDR3 runs to 18 residues. With 1 base clipped from V and 4 bases from J, the junction kept 11 bases outside the gene matches. Germline loops: CDR1 GTSNPN, CDR2 SVGIG (reference sequence). CDR3 region: CAWSGGGLAGGPIYEQYF. The CDR3, as DNA: TGTGCCTGGAGTGGGGGAGGACTAGCGGGAGGGCCAATATACGAGCAGTACTTC.

This rearrangement joins TRBV12-5 to TRBJ1-5; D uncertain. The germline V gene encodes CDR1 LGHNT and CDR2 FRNRAP. Trimming took 2 bases from V and 6 from J, leaving 14 bases between them. This CDR3 spans 15 amino acids. The CDR3, as DNA: TGTGCTAGTGGTTTGCCTGGTTTAGGAAGTCAGCCCCAGCATTTT. This encodes CASGLPGLGSQPQHF.

The chain joins TRBV7-9 to TRBJ2-1, with TRBD1 matching 8 bases. The CDR3 has 16 residues. V lost 6 bases, J lost 3 bases, and 10 bases stayed unmatched. CDR1 is SEHNR and CDR2 is FQNEAQ in the germline V gene (reference sequence). The CDR3 region is CASRDPAGTGYNEQFF. The CDR3 DNA sequence: TGTGCCAGCAGGGATCCAGCCGGGACAGGCTACAATGAGCAGTTCTTC.

DNA for the CDR3: TGCGCCAGCAGCTTGGCCCTGGTCGACAATGAGCAGTTCTTC. As protein: CASSLALVDNEQFF. The chain joins TRBV5-1 to TRBJ2-1, with unresolved D. Deletions cut 0 bases from V and 5 bases from J, with 9 bases between. CDR1 is SGHRS and CDR2 is YFSETQ in the germline V gene. The CDR3 is made up of 14 amino acids.

This chain connects TRBV30 to TRBJ1-5; unclear D gene. The CDR3 runs to 14 residues. CDR1 is GTSNPN, CDR2 SVGIG, per germline (reference sequence). Trimming removed 5 bases at V and 0 bases at J, with 11 bases between. CDR3 region: CAWSTLYSNQPQHF. The CDR3 bases are TGTGCCTGGTCCACTCTATATAGCAATCAGCCCCAGCATTTT.

This clone was observed once. The CDR3 nucleotides read TGTGCCAGCAGCCAAGCTTTCGGGGGGATGGATGAAAAACTGTTTTTT. This codes for CASSQAFGGMDEKLFF. The gene calls are TRBV4-2 and TRBJ1-4, with D possibly matching TRBD1 (5 bases). The CDR3 covers 16 residues. The V end was cut by 1 base, the J end by 6 bases, with 15 bases between. Germline values: CDR1 LGHNA, CDR2 YNFKEQ.

The chain employs TRBV6-1 and TRBJ1-6, with D maybe TRBD1 (5 bases). V lost 3 bases and J 14 bases, leaving 14 bases between the germline ends. The CDR3 spans 13 residues. Per germline, CDR1 MNHNS and CDR2 SASEGT. The CDR3 DNA follows: TGTGCCAGCAGTGAGGCGGGGGATAGCACCCTCCACTTT. It specifies CASSEAGDSTLHF.

V usage is TRBV12-3 or TRBV12-4 and J usage is TRBJ2-3, with 7 bases lining up with TRBD1. Trimming removed 6 bases from V and 8 bases from J; junction bases left unmatched: 5. This CDR3 comprises 12 residues. CDR3 sequence reads: CASRPQGPTQYF. Written as DNA, the CDR3 is TGTGCCAGCAGACCACAGGGGCCTACGCAGTATTTT.

The genes are TRBV7-2 and TRBJ1-3, with 9 bases that match TRBD1. The CDR3 consists of 18 residues. CDR1 and CDR2 (germline): SGHTA, FQGNSA. J was trimmed by 4 bases and V by 3 bases; bases with no gene match: 13. The CDR3 coding sequence is TGTGCCAGCAGCTTTCGGGACAGGGATTGGTATGCGGGAAACACCATATATTTT. Residues: CASSFRDRDWYAGNTIYF.

The chain links TRBV7-2 to TRBJ2-1; D is unresolved. From germline, CDR1 is SGHTA and CDR2 FQGNSA. The CDR3 consists of 12 residues. Trimming shortened V by 5 bases and J by 7 bases, and 9 bases separated the two germline ends. CDR3 coding DNA: TGTGCCAGCAGCGTACGGGCAAATGAGCAGTTCTTC. Amino acids: CASSVRANEQFF. Variable domain in full (rest from reference TRBV7-2 and TRBJ2-1): GAGVSQSPSNKVTEKGKDVELRCDPISGHTALYWYRQSLGQGLEFLIYFQGNSAPDKSGLPSDRFSAERTGGSVSTLTIQRTQQEDSAVYLCASSVRANEQFFGPGTRLTVL.

The chain has TRBV19 and TRBJ2-5; the D gene could be TRBD1 or TRBD2 (5 bases each). The CDR3 covers 14 residues. CDR1 LNHDA and CDR2 SQIVND come from the germline V gene (reference sequence). Trimming pared 3 bases from V and 5 bases from J, leaving 13 bases between. CDR3 DNA sequence: TGTGCCAGTAGTATGATCCCATGGGGGGAGACCCAGTACTTC. Translating it yields CASSMIPWGETQYF.

The chain links TRBV19 to TRBJ1-3; D unresolved. CDR3 length: 15 amino acids. Trimming took 2 bases from V and 1 from J, leaving 9 bases between them. The germline V gene encodes CDR1 LNHDA and CDR2 SQIVND (reference sequence). The CDR3, as DNA: TGTGCCAGTAGTATAAAGCAGTTTTCTGGAAACACCATATATTTT. Its protein product is CASSIKQFSGNTIYF.

The chain employs TRBV28 and TRBJ1-1; no clear D. Germline V gene data show CDR1 as MDHEN and CDR2 as SYDVKM. The germline V and J ends were trimmed by 4 bases and 4 bases, with 13 bases remaining between them. The CDR3 has 14 amino acids. DNA for the CDR3: TGTGCCAGCAGTTCTCCGGGGATGGGCACTGAAGCTTTCTTT. This sequence encodes CASSSPGMGTEAFF.

This CDR3 is CSASGLAGFSYEQYF. As DNA, the CDR3 is TGCAGTGCTAGTGGCCTAGCGGGGTTCTCCTACGAGCAGTACTTC. This sequence joins TRBV20-1 and TRBJ2-7; TRBD2 aligns across 9 bases. With V trimmed by 3 bases and J by 0 bases, 6 bases remained unmatched. The CDR3 has 15 amino acids. CDR1 and CDR2 (germline): DFQATT, SNEGSKA (reference sequence).

The chain joins TRBV2 to TRBJ1-1; D is perhaps TRBD1 (5 bases). CDR1 and CDR2 from the germline V gene are SNHLY and FYNNEI. The ends were cut back, 3 bases at V and 10 bases at J, with 27 bases in the middle. This CDR3 is built from 17 residues. This CDR3 reads CASSETPPHYTGTSAFF. In DNA form, the CDR3 reads TGTGCCAGCAGTGAGACACCGCCCCATTACACGGGGACCTCAGCTTTCTTT.

This clone has only one observation. In DNA, the CDR3 is TGTGCCAGCAGCCAAGCTACGGGACAGATATATCTGGGTGATTCACCCCTCCACTTT. This codes for CASSQATGQIYLGDSPLHF. This chain joins TRBV6-2 or TRBV6-3 and TRBJ1-6, with 7 positions matching TRBD1. This CDR3 contains 19 residues. Trimming took 6 bases from V and 8 from J; bases not matched to a gene: 22. The germline V gene encodes CDR1 MNHEY and CDR2 SVGEGT.

The genes are TRBV6-5 and TRBJ2-1; D is unresolved. The CDR3 runs 15 residues. The V gene lost 6 bases and the J gene lost 1 base, with 13 bases spanning the gap. Germline CDR1 and CDR2: MNHEY and SVGAGI. The CDR3 region has the DNA TGTGCCAGCAGCACACATTCCGGATCCTACAATGAGCAGTTCTTC. Residues: CASSTHSGSYNEQFF.

The chain employs TRBV30 and TRBJ1-2; D is perhaps TRBD1 (5 bases). This CDR3 contains 14 residues. Trimming removed 0 bases at V and 5 bases at J, with 13 bases between. Looked up from germline, CDR1 is GTSNPN and CDR2 is SVGIG (reference sequence). CDR3 residues: CAWSVLRESYGYTF. The CDR3 coding sequence is TGTGCCTGGAGTGTACTCAGGGAAAGTTATGGCTACACCTTC.

This chain joins TRBV7-2 and TRBJ2-5; D is unclear. CDR3 length: 14 amino acids. Germline V gene sequence: CDR1 SGHTA, CDR2 FQGNSA. The germline V and J ends were trimmed by 5 bases and 1 base, with 11 bases remaining between them. In nucleotides, the CDR3 is TGTGCCAGCAGCCCAGGAGCGAGCCAAGAGACCCAGTACTTC. Translation gives CASSPGASQETQYF.

The chain combines TRBV7-9 with TRBJ1-2; TRBD1 is a possible D gene (5 bases). The V gene lost 2 bases and the J gene lost 8 bases, with 6 bases spanning the gap. The CDR3 is made up of 11 amino acids. Germline V gives CDR1 SEHNR, CDR2 FQNEAQ (reference sequence). CDR3 protein: CASSLRDGYTF. The CDR3 coding sequence is TGTGCCAGCAGCTTAAGGGACGGCTACACCTTC.

The J gene is TRBJ2-1, the V gene TRBV3-1 (or the pseudogene TRBV3-2); D not resolved. The germline gives CDR1 LGHDT, CDR2 YNNKEL (reference sequence). CDR3 length: 15 amino acids. V gave up 4 bases and J gave up 5 bases, with 15 bases separating them. The CDR3 reads CASSPYTGSHNEQFF. The DNA for the CDR3 is TGTGCCAGCAGCCCCTACACGGGTAGCCACAATGAGCAGTTCTTC.

The chain couples TRBV6-5 to TRBJ2-5; TRBD2 matches 8 bases. V shed 0 bases, J shed 4 bases, and the junction held 4 bases outside the gene matches. Germline assignment: CDR1 MNHEY and CDR2 SVGAGI. The CDR3 loop spans 15 amino acids. CDR3 DNA sequence: TGTGCCAGCAGTTACTCGACTAGCGTGGCAGAGACCCAGTACTTC. This codes for CASSYSTSVAETQYF.

This clone was detected once. The chain has TRBV7-9 and TRBJ1-2; D ambiguous. Germline loops: CDR1 SEHNR, CDR2 FQNEAQ (reference sequence). CDR3 length: 14 amino acids. The V end was cut by 5 bases, the J end by 5 bases, with 15 bases between. CDR3 DNA sequence: TGTGCCAGCAGCCCCGTAAGCTTCGGGTATGGCTACACCTTC. Its translation: CASSPVSFGYGYTF.

The V call is TRBV2, the J call TRBJ2-7, with unresolved D. Germline V lookup: CDR1 SNHLY, CDR2 FYNNEI. This CDR3 has 12 amino acids. Trimming left V 2 bases short and J 8 bases short, with 10 bases between. The CDR3 DNA is TGTGCCAGCAGTGAAACGGATTTCAAGCAGTACTTC. Residues: CASSETDFKQYF.